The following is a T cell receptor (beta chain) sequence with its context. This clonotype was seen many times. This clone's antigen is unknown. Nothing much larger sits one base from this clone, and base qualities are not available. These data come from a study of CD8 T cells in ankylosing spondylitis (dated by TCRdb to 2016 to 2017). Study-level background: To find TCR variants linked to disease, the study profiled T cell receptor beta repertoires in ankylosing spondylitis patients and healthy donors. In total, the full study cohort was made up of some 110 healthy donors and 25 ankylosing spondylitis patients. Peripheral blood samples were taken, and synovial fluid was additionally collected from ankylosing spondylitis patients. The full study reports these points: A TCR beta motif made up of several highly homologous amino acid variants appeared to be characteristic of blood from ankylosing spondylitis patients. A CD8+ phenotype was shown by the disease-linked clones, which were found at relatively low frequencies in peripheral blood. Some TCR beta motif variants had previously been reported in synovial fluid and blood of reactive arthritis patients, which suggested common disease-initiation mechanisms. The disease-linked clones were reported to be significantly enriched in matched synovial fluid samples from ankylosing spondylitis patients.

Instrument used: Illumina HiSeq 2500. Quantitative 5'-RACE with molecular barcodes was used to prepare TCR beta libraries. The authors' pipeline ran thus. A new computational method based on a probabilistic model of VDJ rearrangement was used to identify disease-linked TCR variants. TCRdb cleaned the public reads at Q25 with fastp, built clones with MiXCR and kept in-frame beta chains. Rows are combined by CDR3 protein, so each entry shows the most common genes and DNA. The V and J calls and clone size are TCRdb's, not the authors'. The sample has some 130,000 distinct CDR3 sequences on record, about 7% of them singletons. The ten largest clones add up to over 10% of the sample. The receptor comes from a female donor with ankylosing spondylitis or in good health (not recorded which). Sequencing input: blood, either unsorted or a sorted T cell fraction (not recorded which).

The DNA reads as follows: TGCGCCAGCAGCTTAACAGGCCTCATGACGACCGAGCAGTTCTTC. Its protein is CASSLTGLMTTEQFF. This sequence uses TRBV5-1 and TRBJ2-1, with TRBD1 as a weak D call on 5 bases. V is cut by 2 bases and J by 10 bases, and the space between the germline ends is 19 bases. The CDR3, cysteine through phenylalanine, is 15 amino acids long. CDR3 DNA is the only sequence kept; it has 45 bases, read in frame from the first base. Looking up the germline V gene yields CDR1 SGHRS and CDR2 YFSETQ.